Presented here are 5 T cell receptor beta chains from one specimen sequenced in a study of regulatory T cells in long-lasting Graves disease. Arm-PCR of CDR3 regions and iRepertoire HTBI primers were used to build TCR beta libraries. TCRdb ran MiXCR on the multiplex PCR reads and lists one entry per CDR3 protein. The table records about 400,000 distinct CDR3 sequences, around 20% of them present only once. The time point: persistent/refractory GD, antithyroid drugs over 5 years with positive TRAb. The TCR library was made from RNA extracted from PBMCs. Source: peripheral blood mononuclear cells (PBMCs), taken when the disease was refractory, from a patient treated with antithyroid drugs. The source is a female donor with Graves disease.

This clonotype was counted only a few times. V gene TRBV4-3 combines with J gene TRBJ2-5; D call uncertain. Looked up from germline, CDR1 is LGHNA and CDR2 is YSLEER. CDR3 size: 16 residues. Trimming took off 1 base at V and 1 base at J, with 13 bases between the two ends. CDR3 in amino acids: CASSQALGFSQETQYF. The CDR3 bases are TGCGCCAGCAGCCAAGCGTTAGGCTTCAGCCAAGAGACCCAGTACTTC.

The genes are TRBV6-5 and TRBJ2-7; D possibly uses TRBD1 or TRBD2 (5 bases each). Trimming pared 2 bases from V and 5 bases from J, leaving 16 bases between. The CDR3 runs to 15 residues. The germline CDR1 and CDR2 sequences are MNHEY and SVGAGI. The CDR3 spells CASSYGTGFRDEQYF. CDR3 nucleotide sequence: TGTGCCAGCAGTTACGGGACCGGGTTTAGGGACGAGCAGTACTTC.

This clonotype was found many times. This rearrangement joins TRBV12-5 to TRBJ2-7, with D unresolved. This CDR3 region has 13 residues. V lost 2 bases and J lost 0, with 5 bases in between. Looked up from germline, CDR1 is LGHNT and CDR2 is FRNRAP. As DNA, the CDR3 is TGTGCTAGTGGTTTGTACAACTCCTACGAGCAGTACTTC. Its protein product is CASGLYNSYEQYF.

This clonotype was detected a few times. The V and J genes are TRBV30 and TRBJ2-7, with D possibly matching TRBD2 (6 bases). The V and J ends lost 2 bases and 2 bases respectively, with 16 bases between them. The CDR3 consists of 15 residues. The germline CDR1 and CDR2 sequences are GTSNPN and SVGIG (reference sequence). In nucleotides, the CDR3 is TGTGCCTGGAGTATAGGAGGGTGGGGAACCTACGAGCAGTACTTC. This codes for CAWSIGGWGTYEQYF.

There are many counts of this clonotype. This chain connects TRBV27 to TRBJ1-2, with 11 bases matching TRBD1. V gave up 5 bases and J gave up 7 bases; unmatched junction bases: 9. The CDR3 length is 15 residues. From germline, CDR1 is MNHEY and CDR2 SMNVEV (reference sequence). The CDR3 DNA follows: TGTGCCAGCAGTACCACCGGACAGGGGGCGGGTGGCTACACCTTC. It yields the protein CASSTTGQGAGGYTF.